The entry below describes one T cell receptor (beta chain). Germline CDR1 SGHVS, CDR2 FQNEAQ. The CDR3 totals 13 residues. The trim removed 3 bases at V and 6 bases at J, leaving 1 base unmatched. The data were taken from a study of blood T cell repertoires in COVID-19. The overall study: T cells, B-cell-depleted T cells, or PBMCs supplied cDNA or gDNA.

Sequencing was performed with immunoSEQ multiplex PCR; in TCRdb, only in-frame clones are kept and a portion is missing. Among 180,000 or so clones listed, roughly three quarters were seen once. The chain carries TRBV7-8 and TRBJ2-3, with 9 bases aligning to TRBD2. Source material: peripheral blood. This TCR was recovered from a woman aged 45-65 years with active or convalescent COVID-19. CDR3 in amino acids: CASSFLAGDTQYF. For the CDR3, the DNA is TGTGCCAGCAGCTTCCTAGCGGGGGATACGCAGTATTTT. The whole variable domain, remainder taken from reference TRBV7-8 and TRBJ2-3, is GAGVSQSPRYKVAKRGQDVALRCDPISGHVSLFWYQQALGQGPEFLTYFQNEAQLDKSGLPSDRFFAERPEGSVSTLKIQRTQQEDSAVYLCASSFLAGDTQYFGPGTRLTVL.